The 5 T cell receptor beta chains below come from one sample, sequenced in a study of regulatory T cells in long-lasting Graves disease (dated by TCRdb to about 2021). The sample's time point label, in plain terms: newly diagnosed GD, antithyroid drugs for less than 3 months. For both TCR sequencing and RNA sequencing, RNA was extracted from PBMCs in TRIzol. Library construction relied on multiplex PCR. Sequencing took place on an Illumina HiSeq 4000. To build TCR beta libraries, CDR3 regions were amplified by Arm-PCR using iRepertoire HTBI primers. TCRdb reworked the public reads: Q25 trimming with fastp, MiXCR clone assembly, productive beta chains retained. Rows with one shared CDR3 protein collapse into an entry with the most common genes and DNA. In this sample the table shows roughly 380,000 distinct CDR3 sequences, about a sixth of which occur a single time. The top ten clonotypes cover about 24% of the sample.

This specimen consisted of peripheral blood mononuclear cells (PBMCs), obtained at new diagnosis, from a patient treated with antithyroid drugs. Receptor source: a female donor with Graves disease.

This clonotype was seen only a few times. The chain couples TRBV27 to TRBJ2-1; a possible D gene is TRBD2 (5 bases). Germline V CDR1 and CDR2: MNHEY, SMNVEV (reference sequence). CDR3 length: 12 residues. V was shortened by 5 bases and J by 8 bases, with 10 bases between the two germline ends. CDR3 in amino acids: CASSGIGDEQFF. In DNA, the CDR3 is TGTGCCAGCAGTGGGATCGGGGATGAGCAGTTCTTC.

The sample holds many counts of this clonotype. This chain joins TRBV28 and TRBJ1-2; unclear D gene. This CDR3 is 13 amino acids long. V lost 4 bases, J lost 2 bases, and 8 bases lay in between. Per germline, CDR1 MDHEN and CDR2 SYDVKM. The CDR3: CASSSPVNYGYTF. In DNA, the CDR3 is TGTGCCAGCAGTTCCCCGGTAAACTATGGCTACACCTTC.

V gene TRBV20-1 combines with J gene TRBJ1-2; 12 nucleotides align to TRBD1. The CDR3 consists of 17 residues. Trimming at V came to 2 bases and at J to 5 bases, leaving 12 bases not matched to a gene. Germline CDR1 reads DFQATT; CDR2 reads SNEGSKA (reference sequence). DNA for the CDR3: TGCAGTGCTAGACCGGGACAGGGGGCGGGACGGCGATATGGCTACACCTTC. It specifies CSARPGQGAGRRYGYTF.

Many counts were recorded for this clonotype. This chain connects TRBV6-5 to TRBJ1-1; D is perhaps TRBD1 (6 bases). Germline V gene data show CDR1 as MNHEY and CDR2 as SVGAGI. CDR3 length: 18 amino acids. Trimming took off 3 bases at V and 1 base at J, with 21 bases between the two ends. The CDR3 nucleotides read TGTGCCAGCAGTTATTCGACCTACAGGGTCGCCGAGAACACTGAAGCTTTCTTT. It encodes CASSYSTYRVAENTEAFF.

This clonotype has ten or more counts. This chain uses TRBV27 with TRBJ2-1; D is uncertain. The CDR3 is 15 residues long. Trimming took 2 bases from V and 9 from J, leaving 17 bases between them. Germline CDR1 reads MNHEY; CDR2 reads SMNVEV (reference sequence). The CDR3 reads CASSLLLEVPVEQFF. The CDR3 coding sequence is TGTGCCAGCAGTTTACTGTTAGAGGTTCCCGTTGAGCAGTTCTTC.